This T cell receptor (beta chain) originates from a study of blood T cell repertoires in COVID-19. The overall study: There were acute and convalescent COVID-19 samples, and they came from the United States, Italy and Spain. In each case, the material was cDNA or gDNA derived from T cells, B-cell-depleted T cells, or PBMCs.

With 5 bases removed from V and 14 bases from J, the gap between germline ends came to 19 bases. This CDR3 has 14 residues. Looked up from germline, CDR1 is MNHEY and CDR2 is SVGEGT. The authors' processing: Estimation of nucleated cell counts was performed using reference gene primer amplification. Measured with immunoSEQ multiplex PCR; TCRdb has only the in-frame clones, and not every one. Clone size and V and J calls were adopted from that table, with D and trimming inferred from the DNA. The data contain 75,000 to 100,000 clones, 75% to 90% of them singletons. The gene calls are TRBV6-2 or TRBV6-3 and TRBJ1-6; tentatively, D is TRBD1 (6 bases). This clonotype originated in a human donor in a cohort sampled during active COVID-19. The sequencing sample was made of peripheral blood. Here the CDR3 reads CASSRTRDKSTLHF. CDR3 bases: TGTGCCAGCAGTCGAACCCGGGACAAAAGCACCCTCCACTTT.